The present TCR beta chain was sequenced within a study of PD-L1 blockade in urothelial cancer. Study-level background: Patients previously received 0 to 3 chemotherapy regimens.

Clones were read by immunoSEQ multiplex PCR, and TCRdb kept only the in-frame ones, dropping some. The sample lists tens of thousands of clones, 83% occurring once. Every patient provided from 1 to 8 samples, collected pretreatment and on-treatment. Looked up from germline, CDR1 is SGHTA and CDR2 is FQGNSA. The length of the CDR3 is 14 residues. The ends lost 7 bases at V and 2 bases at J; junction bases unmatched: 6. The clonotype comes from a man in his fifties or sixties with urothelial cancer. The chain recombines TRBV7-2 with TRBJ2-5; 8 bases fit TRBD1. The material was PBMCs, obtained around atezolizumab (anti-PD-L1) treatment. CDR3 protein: CASTIDRGQETQYF. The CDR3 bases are TGTGCCAGCACCATCGACAGGGGTCAAGAGACCCAGTACTTC.